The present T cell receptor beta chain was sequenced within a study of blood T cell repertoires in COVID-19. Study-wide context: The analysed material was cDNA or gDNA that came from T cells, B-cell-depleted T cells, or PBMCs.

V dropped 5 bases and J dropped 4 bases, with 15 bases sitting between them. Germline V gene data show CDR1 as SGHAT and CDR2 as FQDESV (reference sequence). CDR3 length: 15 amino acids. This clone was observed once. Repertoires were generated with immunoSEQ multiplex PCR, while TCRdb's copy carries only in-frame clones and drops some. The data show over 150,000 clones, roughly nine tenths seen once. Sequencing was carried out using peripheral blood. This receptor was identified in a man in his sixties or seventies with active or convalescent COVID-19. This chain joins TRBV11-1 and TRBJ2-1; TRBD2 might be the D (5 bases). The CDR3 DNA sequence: TGTGCCAGCAGCCCCGGTGTAGCGCTGTACAATGAGCAGTTCTTC. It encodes CASSPGVALYNEQFF.